The T cell receptor (beta chain) under discussion was sequenced for a study of vaccination and CD4 T cells after COVID-19. Treatment here: roughly 10-day PBMC culture with coronavirus spike peptide pools or control peptides (ViraFEST assay). This clonotype was observed a handful of times. Its antigen remains unidentified. The Oncomine TCR Beta short-read assay was what sequenced the DNA obtained from cultured CD4+ T cells. TCRdb re-called the PCR reads with MiXCR, one entry per CDR3 protein. Of approximately 10,000 distinct CDR3 sequences listed, roughly half are singletons. The specimen sequenced was CD4+ T cells from blood, cultured in vitro. The TCR sequence derives from a human donor who had recovered from COVID-19.

CDR3 coding DNA: TGCGCCAGCAGCTTGGGGACGCAGGACACTGAAGCTTTCTTT. It yields the protein CASSLGTQDTEAFF. V usage is TRBV5-1 and J usage is TRBJ1-1; D is ambiguous. V was pared by 0 bases and J by 3 bases, with 9 bases between. Germline CDR1 is SGHRS and CDR2 is YFSETQ. The CDR3 runs to 14 residues.